The clone carrying this T cell receptor beta chain has just one count. Alongside a J-beta primer mix, a sample-barcoded 5' primer served in a second PCR lasting about 7 to 11 cycles. TCRdb independently ran MiXCR on the 5' RACE reads; one entry per CDR3 protein. The data show over a million distinct CDR3 sequences, roughly 60% seen once. Trimming cost V 4 bases and J 4 bases; bases outside gene matches: 10. The CDR3 loop spans 16 amino acids. The V gene's germline CDR1 is SGHRS and CDR2 YFSETQ. The sample belongs to a study of blood T cells in healthy people across ages. Peripheral blood from each donor was collected in a volume of 9.5 to 10 milliliters.

V and J are TRBV5-1 and TRBJ2-1; 8 nucleotides align to TRBD2. The receptor comes from a young man in good health. What was sequenced was blood. The CDR3 bases are TGCGCCAGCAGCCCTTCTCCCGGGACTAGGTACAATGAGCAGTTCTTC. Its protein is CASSPSPGTRYNEQFF.